This T cell receptor beta chain emerged from a study of T cells in Graves' hyperthyroidism and ophthalmopathy. CDR3 length: 15 residues. Each ophthalmopathy patient scored at least 3 on the Clinical Activity Score and at least 4 on NOSPECS grade, with duration under 3 months. Pregnant or lactating patients were excluded, as were those with uncontrolled infection or other autoimmune disease. There are many counts of this clonotype. The source material, RNA transcripts, was used to amplify TCR beta CDR3 regions. First-round RT-PCR of the TCR CDR3 relied on the HTBI primer set. TCRdb passed the multiplex PCR reads through MiXCR, listing each CDR3 protein once. The sample holds fewer than 350,000 distinct CDR3 sequences, 15% to 20% seen once.

The receptor was isolated from a woman aged 40 to 49 with Graves' ophthalmopathy. Sequences were obtained from blood. The chain recombines TRBV3-2 with TRBJ1-2. TRBV3-2 is assigned pseudogene status. The CDR3 sequence is CASSQDAQTVYGYTF. For the CDR3, the DNA is TGTGCCAGCAGCCAAGATGCCCAGACGGTATATGGCTACACCTTC.